This TCR beta chain was documented in a study of neoadjuvant anti-PD-1 for oral cavity cancer. Study-wide context: Patients without progression received a fourth nivolumab dose around day 43, then surgical resection on days 50-56.

Blood libraries mostly used around 500 ng genomic DNA, six replicates each. Profiled with immunoSEQ multiplex PCR; TCRdb holds only in-frame clones, not every one. This table has 65,000 to 95,000 clones, under 90% appearing once. Note on this clone: Within the sample, other DNA sequences also encode this same CDR3.

Blood cells were analyzed directly, without culture or expansion. J gave up 5 bases and V 4 bases, and 4 bases lay outside the gene matches. The CDR3 extends over 13 amino acids. Germline V gene sequence: CDR1 SGHRS, CDR2 YFSETQ. The J gene is TRBJ2-5, the V gene TRBV5-1, with TRBD1 matching 8 bases. This sequence originates from a person aged 35-80 years with oral cavity squamous cell carcinoma. The sample in question was PBMCs, obtained before nivolumab (anti-PD-1) treatment. The CDR3 protein is CASSRTGLETQYF. Here the CDR3 DNA reads TGCGCCAGCAGCCGGACAGGGTTGGAGACCCAGTACTTC.